These T cell receptor beta chains were read from a single sample in a study of long-term antiretroviral therapy in people with HIV. TCRdb's table, derived via immunoSEQ multiplex PCR, lists solely in-frame clones and lacks some. This table holds more than 45,000 clones, about 86% found once. Sequenced here: unsorted PBMCs, sampled 0.8 years after starting antiretroviral therapy. The receptors were gathered from a woman aged 18-29 years with HIV. The CDR3 runs from the conserved cysteine through the conserved F or W. The D gene is left open where the match is weak. For some rows the clone size is stated as once, few or many, or as a class when expanded; others skip it.

v_call	j_call	clone_size	d_call	cdr3_length	cdr3_aa	cdr3_nt
TRBV15	TRBJ2-7	once	-	18	CATSREGPRGRLSYEQYF	TGTGCCACCAGCAGAGAGGGGCCTCGTGGCAGACTCTCCTACGAGCAGTACTTC
TRBV7-2	TRBJ1-5	-	-	13	CASSLADYQPQHF	TGTGCCAGCAGCTTAGCGGATTATCAGCCCCAGCATTTT
TRBV6-4	TRBJ2-2	-	-	14	CASSTEGNTGELFF	TGTGCCAGCAGTACGGAGGGGAACACCGGGGAGCTGTTTTTT
TRBV7-9	TRBJ1-5	-	TRBD1	15	CASSQGTGGNQPQHF	TGTGCCAGCAGCCAAGGGACAGGGGGCAATCAGCCCCAGCATTTT
TRBV9	TRBJ1-4	-	-	16	CASSVDPGTGLEKLFF	TGTGCCAGCAGCGTAGATCCCGGGACGGGTTTGGAAAAACTGTTTTTT
TRBV10-2	TRBJ1-1	-	TRBD1	13	CATAGQEATEAFF	TGCGCCACCGCTGGACAGGAGGCCACTGAAGCTTTCTTT
TRBV10-3	TRBJ2-4	-	TRBD1	16	CAISESGQGFQNIQYF	TGTGCCATCAGTGAGTCGGGACAGGGTTTCCAAAACATTCAGTACTTC
TRBV19	TRBJ2-6	-	TRBD1	17	CASSTKDRRSGANVLTF	TGTGCCAGTAGTACCAAGGACAGGAGGTCTGGGGCCAACGTCCTGACTTTC
TRBV7-3	TRBJ2-7	-	-	15	CASSFRNGGAYEQYF	TGTGCCAGCAGCTTTAGAAATGGGGGAGCCTACGAGCAGTACTTC
TRBV11-2	TRBJ2-2	-	-	17	CASSLDGRDSNTGELFF	TGTGCCAGCAGCTTAGATGGGCGGGACAGCAACACCGGGGAGCTGTTTTTT
TRBV6-5	TRBJ1-3	few	TRBD1	16	CASSSQGALGGNTIYF	TGTGCCAGCAGTTCACAGGGGGCTCTAGGTGGAAACACCATATATTTT
TRBV4-1	TRBJ1-1	-	-	13	CASSQGLGTEAFF	TGCGCCAGCAGCCAAGGACTAGGCACTGAAGCTTTCTTT
TRBV7-9	TRBJ1-4	-	-	15	CASSVVTRRSEKLFF	TGTGCCAGCAGCGTCGTGACAAGGCGGAGTGAAAAACTGTTTTTT
TRBV5-5	TRBJ2-7	once	-	16	CASSLVKGPTLWEQYF	TGTGCCAGCAGCTTGGTGAAGGGCCCTACCCTTTGGGAGCAGTACTTC
TRBV6-5	TRBJ1-1	-	-	12	CASNKQGLEAFF	TGTGCCAGCAATAAACAGGGTCTTGAAGCTTTCTTT
TRBV9	TRBJ2-7	once	TRBD1	14	CASSPGQGAYEQYF	TGTGCCAGCAGCCCCGGGCAGGGGGCCTACGAGCAGTACTTC
TRBV6-6	TRBJ2-1	-	-	13	CASSYDFDNEQFF	TGTGCCAGCAGTTACGACTTCGACAATGAGCAGTTCTTC
TRBV11-2	TRBJ1-1	-	-	17	CASSLDGSGSVNTEAFF	TGTGCCAGCAGCTTAGATGGCTCGGGGTCGGTGAACACTGAAGCTTTCTTT
TRBV5-1	TRBJ2-1	-	TRBD2	17	CASSPGTSAFAYNEQFF	TGCGCCAGCAGCCCTGGGACTAGCGCGTTTGCCTACAATGAGCAGTTCTTC
TRBV28	TRBJ1-2	-	TRBD1	14	CASTFPDRVYGYTF	TGTGCCAGCACCTTTCCCGACAGGGTCTATGGCTACACCTTC
TRBV7-3	TRBJ2-1	-	TRBD2	16	CASSLSRRAGVNEQFF	TGTGCCAGCAGCTTAAGCCGTCGGGCGGGAGTAAATGAGCAGTTCTTC
TRBV11-2	TRBJ2-7	once	TRBD2	16	CASSPTASSGSYEQYF	TGTGCCAGCAGCCCTACTGCGTCTAGCGGGTCCTACGAGCAGTACTTC
TRBV4-2	TRBJ2-7	-	-	15	CASSQVPNGLYEQYF	TGTGCCAGCAGCCAAGTCCCAAATGGTCTGTACGAGCAGTACTTC
TRBV28	TRBJ1-5	-	-	13	CASSFRDNQPQHF	TGTGCCAGCAGTTTCCGAGACAATCAGCCCCAGCATTTT
TRBV27	TRBJ1-4	few	TRBD1	18	CASSPTPDRWRTNEKLFF	TGTGCCAGCAGCCCCACTCCGGACAGGTGGAGAACTAATGAAAAACTGTTTTTT
TRBV6-1	TRBJ2-7	-	-	14	CASSIDGGPYEQYF	TGTGCCAGCAGTATCGACGGAGGACCTTACGAGCAGTACTTC
TRBV27	TRBJ1-5	-	-	14	CASSLFRGDQPQHF	TGTGCCAGCAGTTTATTTCGGGGAGATCAGCCCCAGCATTTT
TRBV6-6	TRBJ2-2	-	-	15	CAHRGRTQNTGELFF	TGTGCCCATAGGGGAAGGACTCAGAACACCGGGGAGCTGTTTTTT
TRBV7-2	TRBJ2-7	once	-	13	CASSGGALYEQYF	TGTGCCAGCAGCGGGGGGGCCCTCTACGAGCAGTACTTC
TRBV7-9	TRBJ1-5	few	-	15	CASSLGQRGNQPQHF	TGTGCCAGCAGCTTAGGACAGAGGGGAAATCAGCCCCAGCATTTT
TRBV28	TRBJ2-2	-	TRBD2	15	CATQGLVEDTGELFF	TGTGCCACCCAGGGACTAGTTGAGGACACCGGGGAGCTGTTTTTT
TRBV18	TRBJ2-7	-	-	17	CASSPWVGEPGRYEQYF	TGTGCCAGCTCACCATGGGTGGGGGAGCCGGGACGCTACGAGCAGTACTTC
TRBV7-3	TRBJ2-1	-	TRBD2	17	CASSSGTSGRAYNEQFF	TGTGCCAGCAGCTCTGGGACTAGCGGGAGGGCCTACAATGAGCAGTTCTTC
TRBV27	TRBJ2-1	-	TRBD2	15	CASSLSGSPYNEQFF	TGTGCCAGCAGTCTAAGCGGGAGCCCCTACAATGAGCAGTTCTTC
TRBV28	TRBJ2-1	-	-	10	CASSGNEQFF	TGTGCCAGCAGTGGGAATGAGCAGTTCTTC
TRBV7-2	TRBJ2-1	-	TRBD2	16	CASSLAKTSGDNEQFF	TGTGCCAGCAGCTTGGCTAAGACTAGCGGAGACAATGAGCAGTTCTTC
TRBV19	TRBJ1-2	-	-	13	CASSMRQLYGYTF	TGTGCCAGTAGTATGAGACAGCTTTATGGCTACACCTTC
TRBV19	TRBJ2-3	-	TRBD2	17	CASSPRTSGRNADTQYF	TGTGCCAGTAGTCCGCGGACTAGCGGGAGAAACGCAGATACGCAGTATTTT
TRBV4-3	TRBJ2-7	-	-	13	CASPGGLYYEQYF	TGCGCCAGTCCCGGTGGACTTTACTACGAGCAGTACTTC
TRBV15	TRBJ2-1	-	TRBD1	12	CAIRDRGNEQFF	TGTGCCATCCGGGACAGGGGGAATGAGCAGTTCTTC
TRBV5-6	TRBJ1-3	-	-	16	CASSLDRRQKGNTIYF	TGTGCCAGCAGCTTGGATCGACGCCAAAAGGGAAACACCATATATTTT
TRBV10-3	TRBJ2-1	-	-	15	CAISETLGEHNEQFF	TGTGCCATCAGTGAGACCCTGGGTGAACACAATGAGCAGTTCTTC
TRBV5-4	TRBJ2-2	-	-	16	CASSSHWRENTGELFF	TGTGCCAGCAGCTCCCACTGGCGGGAAAACACCGGGGAGCTGTTTTTT
TRBV6-5	TRBJ2-5	-	TRBD1	12	CASTTDTGAQYF	TGTGCCAGCACCACCGATACAGGGGCCCAGTACTTC
TRBV18	TRBJ1-2	-	TRBD1	17	CASSPWVPGQPDYGYTF	TGTGCCAGCTCACCTTGGGTGCCGGGACAGCCGGACTATGGCTACACCTTC
TRBV5-1	TRBJ1-2	few	TRBD1	14	CASSLDRGNYGYTF	TGCGCCAGCAGCTTGGACAGGGGGAACTATGGCTACACCTTC
TRBV7-2	TRBJ2-7	-	TRBD1	19	CASSLRDSRPENFIYEQYF	TGTGCCAGCAGCCTCCGGGACAGCCGCCCGGAAAATTTCATCTACGAGCAGTACTTC
TRBV5-1	TRBJ2-5	-	TRBD1	15	CASSLVTGGEETQYF	TGCGCCAGCAGCTTGGTTACAGGGGGAGAAGAGACCCAGTACTTC
TRBV7-9	TRBJ1-4	-	-	13	CASSLGGDQKLFF	TGTGCCAGCAGCTTAGGAGGGGATCAAAAACTGTTTTTT
TRBV19	TRBJ1-5	-	-	13	CASSSTDNQPQHF	TGTGCCAGTAGTAGTACGGATAATCAGCCCCAGCATTTT
TRBV28	TRBJ1-1	-	-	14	CASSPPSLSTEAFF	TGTGCCAGCAGTCCACCCTCATTGAGCACTGAAGCTTTCTTT
TRBV4-1	TRBJ2-1	-	-	13	CASSLIIVNEQFF	TGCGCCAGCAGCCTTATCATCGTCAATGAGCAGTTCTTC
TRBV4-1	TRBJ2-1	-	TRBD2	16	CASRNQREGLYNEQFF	TGCGCCAGCAGAAACCAACGGGAGGGCCTCTACAATGAGCAGTTCTTC
TRBV7-3	TRBJ2-2	-	-	14	CASSITRETGELFF	TGTGCCAGCAGCATCACGCGTGAAACCGGGGAGCTGTTTTTT
TRBV10-3	TRBJ1-6	once	-	17	CATRDIPSNAYNSPLHF	TGTGCCACCAGGGACATTCCTTCCAATGCCTATAATTCACCCCTCCACTTT
TRBV15	TRBJ1-4	-	-	15	CATSRGAGPGEKLFF	TGTGCCACCAGCAGAGGGGCGGGACCGGGGGAAAAACTGTTTTTT
TRBV10-2	TRBJ2-7	few	-	12	CASSEYSYEQYF	TGCGCCAGCAGTGAGTACTCCTACGAGCAGTACTTC
TRBV11-2	TRBJ2-3	-	-	15	CASSPLAVSTDTQYF	TGTGCCAGCAGCCCCCTAGCAGTTAGCACAGATACGCAGTATTTT
TRBV7-3	TRBJ2-2	-	TRBD1	17	CASSLTSGQGRSGELFF	TGTGCCAGCAGCTTAACGTCCGGACAGGGTCGATCCGGGGAGCTGTTTTTT
TRBV10-3	TRBJ2-5	-	TRBD2	15	CAIRTGLAGVETQYF	TGTGCCATTCGTACGGGACTAGCGGGAGTAGAGACCCAGTACTTC